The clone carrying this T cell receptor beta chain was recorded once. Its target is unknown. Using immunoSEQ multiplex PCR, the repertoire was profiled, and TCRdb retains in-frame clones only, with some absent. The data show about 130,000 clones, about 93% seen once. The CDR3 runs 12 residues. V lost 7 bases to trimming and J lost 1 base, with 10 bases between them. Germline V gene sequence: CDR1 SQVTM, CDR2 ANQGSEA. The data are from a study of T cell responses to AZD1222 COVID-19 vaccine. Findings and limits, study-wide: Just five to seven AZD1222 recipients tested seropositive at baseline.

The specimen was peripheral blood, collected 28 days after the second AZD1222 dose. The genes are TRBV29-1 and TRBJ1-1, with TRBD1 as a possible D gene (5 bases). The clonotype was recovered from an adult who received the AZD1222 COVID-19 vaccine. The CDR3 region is CSGGRGNTEAFF. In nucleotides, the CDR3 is TGCAGCGGGGGACGGGGGAACACTGAAGCTTTCTTT.